This T cell receptor (beta chain) was observed in a study of blood T cell repertoires in COVID-19. The V gene's germline CDR1 is MNHEY and CDR2 SMNVEV (reference sequence). J was trimmed by 3 bases and V by 7 bases; bases with no gene match: 7. The CDR3 totals 14 residues. Profiling relied on immunoSEQ multiplex PCR, and the TCRdb table lists in-frame clones only, not all of them. The table has about 170,000 clones, about 86% seen once. The TCR originated in a woman between 50 and 59 years old in a cohort exposed to, infected with or recovered from COVID-19 (not recorded which). V is TRBV27 and J is TRBJ2-3; 7 bases line up with TRBD2. Input material: PBMCs or T cells enriched from blood (not recorded which). The chain's CDR3 is CASTERGPTDTQYF. The DNA of the CDR3 is TGTGCCAGCACCGAGCGGGGACCTACAGATACGCAGTATTTT.